These 20 T cell receptor beta chains came from one sample sequenced in a study of T cells in Graves' hyperthyroidism and ophthalmopathy. Researchers amplified the TCR beta CDR3 regions from RNA transcripts. An initial round of RT-PCR targeting the TCR CDR3 relied on the HTBI primer set. MiXCR, run by TCRdb on the multiplex PCR reads, gives a single entry per CDR3 protein. The repertoire holds 85,000 to 110,000 distinct CDR3 sequences, with about 45% as singletons. The material sequenced was blood. Every receptor here comes from a man aged 40-49 years with Graves' hyperthyroidism.

This clonotype was recorded at least ten times. The V gene is TRBV4-3, the J gene TRBJ2-2; the D call may be TRBD1 or TRBD2 (5 bases each). The V and J ends lost 4 bases and 6 bases respectively, with 9 bases between them. CDR3 length equals 13 residues. CDR1 is LGHNA, CDR2 YSLEER, per germline. The chain's CDR3 is CASSRDGPGELFF. The CDR3, as DNA: TGCGCCAGCAGCCGGGACGGTCCCGGGGAGCTGTTTTTT.

Ten or more counts support this clonotype. V is TRBV29-1 and J is TRBJ2-1; D tentatively fits TRBD1 or TRBD2 (5 bases each). CDR3 size: 14 residues. Germline loops: CDR1 SQVTM, CDR2 ANQGSEA. V lost 3 bases, J lost 4 bases, and 13 bases lay in between. In DNA, the CDR3 is TGCAGCGTTGAGCCCCGGGACCTTTACAATGAGCAGTTCTTC. Translated, it gives CSVEPRDLYNEQFF.

This clonotype came up many times. The V call is TRBV20-1, the J call TRBJ1-2, with TRBD1 matching 9 bases. Germline V gene data show CDR1 as DFQATT and CDR2 as SNEGSKA (reference sequence). J lost 7 bases, V lost 6 bases, and 15 bases had no gene match. This CDR3 comprises 15 residues. The CDR3 reads CSAPTGTGRTGGYTF. DNA for the CDR3: TGCAGTGCCCCGACCGGGACAGGGCGGACAGGTGGCTACACCTTC.

This clonotype was detected many times. This chain links TRBV7-6 with TRBJ1-1; TRBD1 matches at 7 bases. This CDR3 has 15 amino acids. J lost 1 base, V lost 4 bases, and 6 bases had no gene match. Germline CDR1 SGHVS, CDR2 FNYEAQ. For the CDR3, the DNA is TGTGCCAGCAGCTCCGGCAGGGGGGCGAACACTGAAGCTTTCTTT. Translated: CASSSGRGANTEAFF.

The J gene is TRBJ2-1, the V gene TRBV7-2; no clear D. Per the germline V gene, CDR1 is SGHTA and CDR2 is FQGNSA. The length of the CDR3 is 13 residues. V lost 0 bases and J lost 9, with 9 bases in between. CDR3 sequence (DNA): TGTGCCAGCAGCTTAGCGAACCCGGGTGAGCAGTTCTTC. Its translation: CASSLANPGEQFF.

This clonotype was counted ten times or more. CDR3 DNA sequence: TGCGCCAGCAGCCCAGGACTAGCGGGGGGGGACCAAGAGACCCAGTACTTC. Translating gives CASSPGLAGGDQETQYF. The V gene is TRBV10-2, the J gene TRBJ2-5, with 15 nucleotides matching TRBD2. V was pared by 6 bases and J by 0 bases, with 5 bases of the junction left unmatched. Germline CDR1 reads WSHSY; CDR2 reads SAAADI. The CDR3 sequence is 17 residues long.

V gene TRBV20-1 combines with J gene TRBJ2-5; either TRBD1 or TRBD2 may supply D (5 bases each). This CDR3 has 15 amino acids. CDR1 is DFQATT, CDR2 SNEGSKA, per germline (reference sequence). V was cut by 2 bases and J by 4 bases, with 17 bases left in between. The CDR3 nucleotides are TGCAGTGCTAGAAAGCAGGGAGTTCGAGTAGAGACCCAGTACTTC. This encodes CSARKQGVRVETQYF.

This clonotype was found many times. The V call is TRBV10-1, the J call TRBJ1-2; 8 bases match TRBD1. Germline CDR1 reads WNHNN; CDR2 reads SYGVQD (reference sequence). The length of the CDR3 is 12 residues. The V and J ends lost 10 bases and 4 bases, in that order; junction bases with no gene match: 5. CDR3 loop: CAIKDRVYGYTF. CDR3 coding DNA: TGCGCCATTAAGGACAGGGTCTATGGCTACACCTTC.

V usage is TRBV25-1 and J usage is TRBJ1-1, with 9 bases lining up with TRBD1. The CDR3 runs to 17 residues. After removal of 0 bases from V and 1 base from J, the junction contained 6 bases not matched to a gene. The germline CDR1 and CDR2 sequences are MGHDK and SYGVNS. The CDR3 DNA sequence: TGTGCCAGCAGTGAATATACTGGACAGGGGTGGAACACTGAAGCTTTCTTT. Encoded protein: CASSEYTGQGWNTEAFF.

V usage is TRBV7-9 and J usage is TRBJ1-2; no definite D call. The germline V gene has CDR1 SEHNR and CDR2 FQNEAQ (reference sequence). V was cut by 5 bases and J by 5 bases, with 9 bases left in between. The CDR3 is 12 residues long. The CDR3 loop reads CASSPVPYGYTF. CDR3 coding DNA: TGTGCCAGCAGCCCCGTACCTTATGGCTACACCTTC.

The V gene is TRBV20-1, the J gene TRBJ2-3; TRBD2 aligns across 14 bases. The CDR3 covers 17 residues. With 0 bases clipped from V and 4 bases from J, the junction kept 6 bases outside the gene matches. Germline CDR1 is DFQATT and CDR2 is SNEGSKA (reference sequence). In DNA form, the CDR3 reads TGCAGTGCTAGAGATGCCGCGGGACTAGCGGGAGCAGATACGCAGTATTTT. It yields the protein CSARDAAGLAGADTQYF.

This clonotype showed up just a few times. One end of the junction varies from germline; a read error may be responsible. This rearrangement joins TRBV5-6 to TRBJ2-5; a possible D gene is TRBD1 (6 bases). The length of the CDR3 is 12 residues. CDR1 and CDR2 (germline): SGHDT, YYEEEE. The CDR3: CASSYLRRGLDF. The CDR3 DNA is TGTGCCAGCAGCTACCTCCGCAGGGGCCTGGACTTC. The full variable domain, with the rest looked up from reference TRBV5-6 and TRBJ2-5, is DAGVTQSPTHLIKTRGQQVTLRCSPKSGHDTVSWYQQALGQGPQFIFQYYEEEERQRGNFPDRFSGHQFPNYSSELNVNALLLGDSALYLCASSYLRRGLDFGPGTRLLVL.

In the case of this clonotype: At one of its ends the junction is not consistent with the germline gene, which may arise from a read error. The chain combines TRBV7-6 with TRBJ2-3, with TRBD1 identical over 7 bases. The J call is doubtful: the DNA matches TRBJ1-5 better. This CDR3 has 14 residues. Germline CDR1 reads SGHVS; CDR2 reads FNYEAQ. The DNA of the CDR3 is TGCGCCAGCAGCTCCGCCACAGGGGAGTCAACGCAGCATTTT. This sequence encodes CASSSATGESTQHF.

This clonotype occurred many times. The chain carries TRBV19 and TRBJ2-7; 9 positions match TRBD1. Per the germline V gene, CDR1 is LNHDA and CDR2 is SQIVND (reference sequence). V was pared by 4 bases and J by 6 bases, with 1 base of the junction left unmatched. The CDR3 runs to 12 residues. In DNA form, the CDR3 reads TGTGCCAGTAGTAGGACAGGGGCCGAGCAGTACTTC. Protein sequence: CASSRTGAEQYF.

Here the CDR3 reads CASSDSGTGGNEQFF. The CDR3 DNA reads as TGTGCCAGCAGTGATTCCGGGACAGGGGGCAATGAGCAGTTCTTC. This chain connects TRBV6-4 to TRBJ2-1, with 11 nucleotides matching TRBD1. Germline trimming cut 3 bases from V and 6 bases from J; bases unmatched to any gene: 4. There are 15 residues in the CDR3. Germline values: CDR1 MRHNA, CDR2 SNTAGT.

In regard to this clonotype: Without the conserved terminal phenylalanine or tryptophan, this CDR3 likely stems from a read error. The DNA is omitted, as the CDR3 cannot be located on it reliably, and the CDR3 follows TCRdb's listing. The chain links TRBV7-3 to TRBJ2-6. Germline CDR1 reads SGHTA; CDR2 reads FQGTGA. The CDR3 length is 10 residues, termini included. The CDR3: CASSLGLTNT.

There are many counts of this clonotype. The rearrangement links TRBV5-1 to TRBJ2-7; D could derive from TRBD1 or TRBD2 (5 bases each). V was pared by 4 bases and J by 4 bases, with 12 bases between. This CDR3 contains 13 residues. Germline V CDR1 and CDR2: SGHRS, YFSETQ. In DNA form, the CDR3 reads TGCGCCAGCAGCGAGGGACCTAATTACGAGCAGTACTTC. Protein: CASSEGPNYEQYF.

This clonotype was picked up many times. The chain employs TRBV9 and TRBJ2-2; 10 bases fit TRBD2. The CDR3 totals 16 residues. Trimming took 4 bases from V and 6 from J; bases not matched to a gene: 9. Germline V gene data show CDR1 as SGDLS and CDR2 as YYNGEE. DNA of the CDR3: TGTGCCAGCAGCCAAAGATTTAGCGGGAGGCCCGGGGAGCTGTTTTTT. Encoded protein: CASSQRFSGRPGELFF.

This clonotype was seen many times. The chain employs TRBV29-1 and TRBJ1-4; possibly TRBD1 for D (5 bases). V dropped 3 bases and J dropped 0 bases, with 8 bases sitting between them. From germline, CDR1 is SQVTM and CDR2 ANQGSEA. The length of the CDR3 is 14 residues. This chain's CDR3 is CSVDPGSTNEKLFF. In DNA, the CDR3 is TGCAGCGTTGACCCAGGGTCAACTAATGAAAAACTGTTTTTT.

J is TRBJ2-7 and V is TRBV2; D gene unclear. This CDR3 has 12 residues. CDR1 and CDR2 (germline): SNHLY, FYNNEI. The V end lost 8 bases, the J end lost 6 bases, and 14 bases lay between the germline ends. CDR3 nucleotide sequence: TGTGCCAGCTCACCGGCGGTACCCGAGCAGTACTTC. It encodes CASSPAVPEQYF.